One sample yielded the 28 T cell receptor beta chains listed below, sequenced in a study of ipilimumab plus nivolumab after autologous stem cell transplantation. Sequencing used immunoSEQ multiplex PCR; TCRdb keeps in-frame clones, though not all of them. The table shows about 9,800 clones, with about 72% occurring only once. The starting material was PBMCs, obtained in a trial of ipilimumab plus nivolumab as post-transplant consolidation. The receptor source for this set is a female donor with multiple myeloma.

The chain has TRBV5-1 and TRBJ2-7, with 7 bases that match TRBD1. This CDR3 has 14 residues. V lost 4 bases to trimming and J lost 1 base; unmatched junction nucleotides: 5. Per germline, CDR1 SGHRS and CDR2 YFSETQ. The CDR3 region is CASSVRGQSYEQYF. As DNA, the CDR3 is TGCGCCAGCAGCGTACGGGGACAGTCCTACGAGCAGTACTTC. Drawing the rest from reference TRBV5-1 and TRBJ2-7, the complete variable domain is KAGVTQTPRYLIKTRGQQVTLSCSPISGHRSVSWYQQTPGQGLQFLFEYFSETQRNKGNFPGRFSGRQFSNSRSEMNVSTLELGDSALYLCASSVRGQSYEQYFGPGTRLTVT.

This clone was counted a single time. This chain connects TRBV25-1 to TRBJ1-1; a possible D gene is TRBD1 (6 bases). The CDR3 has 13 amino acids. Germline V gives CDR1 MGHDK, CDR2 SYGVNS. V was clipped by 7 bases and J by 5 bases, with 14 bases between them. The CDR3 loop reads CASTQGGKTEAFF. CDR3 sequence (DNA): TGTGCCAGCACCCAAGGGGGGAAGACTGAAGCTTTCTTT.

The CDR3 sequence: CASRKGEQYF. The CDR3 bases are TGTGCCAGTAGAAAGGGGGAGCAGTACTTC. V is TRBV6-6 and J is TRBJ2-7, with D maybe TRBD1 (5 bases). This CDR3 contains 10 residues. Looked up from germline, CDR1 is MNHNY and CDR2 is SVGAGI (reference sequence). V gave up 9 bases and J gave up 7 bases, with 10 bases separating them.

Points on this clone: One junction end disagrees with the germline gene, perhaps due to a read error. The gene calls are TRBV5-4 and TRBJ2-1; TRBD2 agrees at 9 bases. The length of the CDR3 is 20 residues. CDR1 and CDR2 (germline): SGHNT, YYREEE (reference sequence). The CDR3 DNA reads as TGTGTCAGCAGCTTGGGACTTGGCGGGAGGGCCTCTGGCTCCTACAATGAGCAGTTCTTC. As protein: CVSSLGLGGRASGSYNEQFF.

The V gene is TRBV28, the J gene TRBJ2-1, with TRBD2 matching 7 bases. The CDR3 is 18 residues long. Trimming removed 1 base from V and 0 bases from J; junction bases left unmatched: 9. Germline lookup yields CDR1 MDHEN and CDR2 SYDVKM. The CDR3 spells CASSLLSLAASSYNEQFF. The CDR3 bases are TGTGCCAGCAGTTTATTGTCCCTAGCGGCTAGCTCCTACAATGAGCAGTTCTTC. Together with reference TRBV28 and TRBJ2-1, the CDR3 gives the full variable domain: DVKVTQSSRYLVKRTGEKVFLECVQDMDHENMFWYRQDPGLGLRLIYFSYDVKMKEKGDIPEGYSVSREKKERFSLILESASTNQTSMYLCASSLLSLAASSYNEQFFGPGTRLTVL.

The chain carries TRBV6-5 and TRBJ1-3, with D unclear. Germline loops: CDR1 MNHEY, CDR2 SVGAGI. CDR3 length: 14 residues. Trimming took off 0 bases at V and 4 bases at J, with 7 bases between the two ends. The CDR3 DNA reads TGTGCCAGCAGTTACTCGGCCGTCGGAAACACCATATATTTT. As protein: CASSYSAVGNTIYF.

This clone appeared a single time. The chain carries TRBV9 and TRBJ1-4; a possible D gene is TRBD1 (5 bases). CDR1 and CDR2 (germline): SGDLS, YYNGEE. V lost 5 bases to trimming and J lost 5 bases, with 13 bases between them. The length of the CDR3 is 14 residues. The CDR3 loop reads CASSTGPSNEKLFF. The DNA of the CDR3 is TGTGCCAGCAGTACAGGACCGAGCAATGAAAAACTGTTTTTT. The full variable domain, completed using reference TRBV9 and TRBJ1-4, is DSGVTQTPKHLITATGQRVTLRCSPRSGDLSVYWYQQSLDQGLQFLIQYYNGEERAKGNILERFSAQQFPDLHSELNLSSLELGDSALYFCASSTGPSNEKLFFGSGTQLSVL.

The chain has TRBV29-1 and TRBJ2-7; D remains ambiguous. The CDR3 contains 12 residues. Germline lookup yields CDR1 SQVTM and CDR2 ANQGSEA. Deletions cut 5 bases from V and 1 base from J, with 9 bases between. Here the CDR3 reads CSVWTGSYEQYF. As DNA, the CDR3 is TGCAGCGTTTGGACGGGTTCCTACGAGCAGTACTTC.

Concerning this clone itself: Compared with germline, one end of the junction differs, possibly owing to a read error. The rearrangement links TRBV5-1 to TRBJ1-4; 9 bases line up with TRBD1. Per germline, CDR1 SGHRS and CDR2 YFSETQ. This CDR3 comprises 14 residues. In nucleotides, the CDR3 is TGCGCCAGCAACTTGGGACAGGGAAATGAAAAACCGTTTTTT. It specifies CASNLGQGNEKPFF.

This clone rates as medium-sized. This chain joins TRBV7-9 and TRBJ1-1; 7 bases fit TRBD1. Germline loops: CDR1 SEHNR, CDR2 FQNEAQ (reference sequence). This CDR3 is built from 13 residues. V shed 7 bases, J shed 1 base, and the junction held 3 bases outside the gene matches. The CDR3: CASNRGSNTEAFF. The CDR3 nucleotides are TGTGCCAGCAACAGGGGATCGAACACTGAAGCTTTCTTT. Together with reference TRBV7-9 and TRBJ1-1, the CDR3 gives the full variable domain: DTGVSQNPRHKITKRGQNVTFRCDPISEHNRLYWYRQTLGQGPEFLTYFQNEAQLEKSRLLSDRFSAERPKGSFSTLEIQRTEQGDSAMYLCASNRGSNTEAFFGQGTRLTVV.

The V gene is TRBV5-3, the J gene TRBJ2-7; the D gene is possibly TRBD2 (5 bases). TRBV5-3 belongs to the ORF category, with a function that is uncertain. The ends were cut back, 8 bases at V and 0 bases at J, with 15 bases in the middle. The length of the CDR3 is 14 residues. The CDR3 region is CASTPGGYSYEQYF. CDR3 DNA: TGTGCCAGCACCCCCGGCGGGTACTCCTACGAGCAGTACTTC.

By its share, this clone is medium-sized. For the CDR3, the DNA is TGTGCCAGCAGCATATGGCCCAGGGGGGATCAGCCCCAGCATTTT. This encodes CASSIWPRGDQPQHF. This chain links TRBV6-5 with TRBJ1-5; TRBD1 agrees at 7 bases. Looked up from germline, CDR1 is MNHEY and CDR2 is SVGAGI. The V segment lost 6 bases and the J segment 5 bases; nucleotides outside the gene matches: 10. This CDR3 region has 15 residues.

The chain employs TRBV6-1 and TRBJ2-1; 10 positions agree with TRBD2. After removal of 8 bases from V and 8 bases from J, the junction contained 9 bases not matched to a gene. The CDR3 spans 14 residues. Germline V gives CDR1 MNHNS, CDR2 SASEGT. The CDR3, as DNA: TGTGCCAGCGGGGCTAGCGGGAGCTCGGATGAGCAGTTCTTC. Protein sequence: CASGASGSSDEQFF.

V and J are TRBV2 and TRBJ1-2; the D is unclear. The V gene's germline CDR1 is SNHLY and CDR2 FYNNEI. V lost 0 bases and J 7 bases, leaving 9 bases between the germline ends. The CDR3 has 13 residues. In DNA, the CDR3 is TGTGCCAGCAGTGAAGCGCTTGGGGTTGGCTACACCTTC. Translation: CASSEALGVGYTF. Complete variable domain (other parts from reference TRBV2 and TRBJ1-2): EPEVTQTPSHQVTQMGQEVILRCVPISNHLYFYWYRQILGQKVEFLVSFYNNEISEKSEIFDDQFSVERPDGSNFTLKIRSTKLEDSAMYFCASSEALGVGYTFGSGTRLTVV.

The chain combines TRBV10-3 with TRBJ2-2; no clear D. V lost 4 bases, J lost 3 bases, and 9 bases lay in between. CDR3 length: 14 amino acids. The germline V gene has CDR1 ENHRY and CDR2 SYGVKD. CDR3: CAISASAYTGELFF. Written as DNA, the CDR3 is TGTGCCATCAGTGCCAGCGCGTACACCGGGGAGCTGTTTTTT.

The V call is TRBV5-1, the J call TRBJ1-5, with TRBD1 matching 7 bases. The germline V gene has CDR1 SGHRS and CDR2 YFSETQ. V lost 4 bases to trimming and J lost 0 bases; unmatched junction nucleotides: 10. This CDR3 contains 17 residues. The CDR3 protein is CASSIEQGTYSNQPQHF. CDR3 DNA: TGCGCCAGCAGCATCGAACAGGGGACATATAGCAATCAGCCCCAGCATTTT.

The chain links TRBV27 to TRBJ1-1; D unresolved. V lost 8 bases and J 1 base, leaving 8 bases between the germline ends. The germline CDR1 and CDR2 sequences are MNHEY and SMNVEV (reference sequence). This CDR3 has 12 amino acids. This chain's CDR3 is CASARWNTEAFF. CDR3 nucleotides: TGTGCCAGCGCGAGGTGGAACACTGAAGCTTTCTTT.

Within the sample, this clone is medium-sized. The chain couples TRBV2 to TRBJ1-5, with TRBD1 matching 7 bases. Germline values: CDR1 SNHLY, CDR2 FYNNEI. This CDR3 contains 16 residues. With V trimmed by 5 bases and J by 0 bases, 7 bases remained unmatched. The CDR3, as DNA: TGTGCCAGCAGTACCCTAGGGACAGATAGCAATCAGCCCCAGCATTTT. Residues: CASSTLGTDSNQPQHF.

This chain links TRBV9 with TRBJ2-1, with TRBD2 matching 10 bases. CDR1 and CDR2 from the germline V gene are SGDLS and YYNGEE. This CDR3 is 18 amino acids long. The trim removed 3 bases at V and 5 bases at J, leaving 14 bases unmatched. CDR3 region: CASSARLAGVPGDNEQFF. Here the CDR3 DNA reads TGTGCCAGCAGCGCCCGCCTAGCGGGAGTACCTGGGGACAATGAGCAGTTCTTC.

The CDR3 protein is CASSPQGRGTEAFF. CDR3 coding DNA: TGTGCCAGCAGTCCACAGGGGCGTGGCACTGAAGCTTTCTTT. The chain has TRBV25-1 and TRBJ1-1; 7 bases are a match to TRBD1. The CDR3 extends over 14 amino acids. Trimming cost V 5 bases and J 4 bases; bases outside gene matches: 7. CDR1 is MGHDK and CDR2 is SYGVNS in the germline V gene.

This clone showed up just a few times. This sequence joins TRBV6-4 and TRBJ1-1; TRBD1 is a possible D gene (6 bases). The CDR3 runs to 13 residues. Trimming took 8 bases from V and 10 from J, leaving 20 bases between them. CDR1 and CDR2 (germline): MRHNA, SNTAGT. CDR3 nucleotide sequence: TGTGCCAGCGCTCAGTCCCTTGGGGGGCTAGCTTTCTTT. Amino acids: CASAQSLGGLAFF.

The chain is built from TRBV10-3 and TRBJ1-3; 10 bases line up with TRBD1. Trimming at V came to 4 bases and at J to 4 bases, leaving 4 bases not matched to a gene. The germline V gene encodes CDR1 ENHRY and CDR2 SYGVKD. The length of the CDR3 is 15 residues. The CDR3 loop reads CAISAGTGAGNTIYF. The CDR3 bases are TGTGCCATCAGTGCCGGGACAGGGGCAGGAAACACCATATATTTT.

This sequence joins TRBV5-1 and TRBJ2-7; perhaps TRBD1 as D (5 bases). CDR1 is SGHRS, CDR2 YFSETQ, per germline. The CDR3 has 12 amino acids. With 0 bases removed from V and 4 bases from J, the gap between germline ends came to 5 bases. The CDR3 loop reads CASSLEGYEQYF. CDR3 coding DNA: TGCGCCAGCAGCTTGGAGGGGTACGAGCAGTACTTC.

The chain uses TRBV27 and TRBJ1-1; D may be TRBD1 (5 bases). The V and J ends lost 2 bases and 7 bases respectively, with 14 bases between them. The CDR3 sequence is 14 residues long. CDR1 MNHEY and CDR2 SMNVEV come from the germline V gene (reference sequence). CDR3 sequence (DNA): TGTGCCAGCAGTTTAGAGGGGAGGGTAAGTGAAGCTTTCTTT. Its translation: CASSLEGRVSEAFF.

The CDR3 loop reads CASSRQGTDEQYF. The CDR3 DNA follows: TGTGCCAGCAGCCGACAGGGGACGGACGAGCAGTACTTC. J is TRBJ2-7 and V is TRBV27; 8 positions agree with TRBD1. After removal of 6 bases from V and 5 bases from J, the junction contained 6 bases not matched to a gene. This CDR3 contains 13 residues. Germline CDR1 reads MNHEY; CDR2 reads SMNVEV (reference sequence).

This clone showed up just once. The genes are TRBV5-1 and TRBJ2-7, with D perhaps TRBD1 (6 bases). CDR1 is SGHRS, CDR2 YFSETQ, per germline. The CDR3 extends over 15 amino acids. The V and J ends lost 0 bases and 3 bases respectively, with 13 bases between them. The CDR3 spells CASSLVGAQDYEQYF. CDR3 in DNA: TGCGCCAGCAGCTTGGTGGGGGCCCAGGACTACGAGCAGTACTTC.

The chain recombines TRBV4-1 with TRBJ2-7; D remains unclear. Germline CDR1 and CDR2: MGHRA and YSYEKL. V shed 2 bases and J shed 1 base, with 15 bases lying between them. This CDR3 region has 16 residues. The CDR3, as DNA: TGCGCCAGCAGCCAAACCGACCAGATTGGGTCCTACGAGCAGTACTTC. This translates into CASSQTDQIGSYEQYF.

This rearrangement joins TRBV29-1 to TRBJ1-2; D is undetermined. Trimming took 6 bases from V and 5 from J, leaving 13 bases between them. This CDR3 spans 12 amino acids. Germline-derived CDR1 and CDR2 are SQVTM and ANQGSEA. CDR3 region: CSVLSPLYGYTF. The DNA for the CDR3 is TGCAGCGTACTCAGCCCATTATATGGCTACACCTTC.